This T cell receptor beta chain was observed in a study of vaccination effects on CD4 cells after COVID-19. Study background: Vaccine administered to participants consisted of two doses of either BNT162b2 or mRNA-1273.

Germline V gene lookup returns CDR1 KGHSH and CDR2 LQKENI. The CDR3 is 14 residues long. V shed 4 bases, J shed 8 bases, and the junction held 10 bases outside the gene matches. Concerning this clone itself: Its antigen is still unknown.

Before any sequencing was done, the ViraFEST assay used viral peptide pools to expand antigen-specific CD4+ T cells. At the end of over 8 days of culture, CD4+ T cells were isolated. Negative nucleocapsid antibody tests before and after vaccination confirmed no previous SARS-CoV-2 infection. Wells each received two million PBMC, cultured with approximately 9.1 IU/ml IL-2 and about 9.3 ug/ml peptides. Assay used: immunoSEQ multiplex PCR; TCRdb lists only in-frame clones, some missing. This sample has about 48,000 clones, with more than 70% found just once. V is TRBV18 and J is TRBJ1-1; 7 bases map to TRBD1. This material consisted of CD4+ T cells from PBMCs cultured with HCoV-OC43 spike peptides, taken before COVID-19 vaccination. The subset here: HCoV-OC43 spike overlapping peptide pool stimulation. This clonotype was sampled from a human donor who received a COVID-19 vaccine. In DNA form, the CDR3 reads TGTGCCAGCTCACGGGACAGCTTGCGAACCGAAGCTTTCTTT. Amino acids: CASSRDSLRTEAFF.